A selection of T cell receptor beta chains follows, all from one sample in a study of blood T cell repertoires in COVID-19. Assay used: immunoSEQ multiplex PCR; TCRdb lists only in-frame clones, some missing. Among roughly 200,000 clones listed, more than 80% were seen once. Sequencing input: PBMCs or T cells enriched from blood (not recorded which). These receptor sequences come from a man aged 30-40 years who had recovered from COVID-19. Both conserved end residues are part of each CDR3. The order of the fields is D gene, J gene, V gene, clone size, CDR3 protein, CDR3 DNA. A D gene is named only where the DNA matches it firmly. Clone size, where shown, is once, few, many, or a class for clones that have expanded.

d_call: TRBD2; j_call: TRBJ2-3; v_call: TRBV15; clone_size: -; cdr3_aa: CATTSWLAGQSDTQYF; cdr3_nt: TGTGCCACCACCTCGTGGCTAGCGGGGCAGTCCGATACGCAGTATTTT
d_call: -; j_call: TRBJ1-2; v_call: TRBV12-3/TRBV12-4; clone_size: -; cdr3_aa: CASGTTGWTFTF; cdr3_nt: TGTGCCAGCGGAACTACTGGGTGGACTTTTACCTTC
d_call: -; j_call: TRBJ1-3; v_call: TRBV5-1; clone_size: -; cdr3_aa: CASSFSGDSGNTIYF; cdr3_nt: TGCGCCAGCAGCTTTTCGGGGGACTCTGGAAACACCATATATTTT
d_call: TRBD1; j_call: TRBJ1-2; v_call: TRBV5-6; clone_size: -; cdr3_aa: CASSLLGTDYGYTF; cdr3_nt: TGTGCCAGCAGCTTGTTAGGGACAGACTATGGCTACACCTTC
d_call: TRBD2; j_call: TRBJ2-2; v_call: TRBV18; clone_size: -; cdr3_aa: CASSPQPSGSGELFF; cdr3_nt: TGTGCCAGCTCACCACAGCCTAGCGGTAGCGGGGAGCTGTTTTTT
d_call: TRBD2; j_call: TRBJ2-3; v_call: TRBV5-5; clone_size: -; cdr3_aa: CASSLAWEGTDTQYF; cdr3_nt: TGTGCCAGCAGCTTGGCCTGGGAGGGGACAGATACGCAGTATTTT
d_call: -; j_call: TRBJ1-6; v_call: TRBV6-5; clone_size: -; cdr3_aa: CASSQGTLNNSPLHF; cdr3_nt: TGTGCCAGCAGCCAAGGGACACTCAACAATTCACCCCTCCACTTT
d_call: TRBD2; j_call: TRBJ2-5; v_call: TRBV7-8; clone_size: -; cdr3_aa: CASSSSGGVEETQYF; cdr3_nt: TGTGCCAGCAGCTCGAGCGGGGGGGTGGAAGAGACCCAGTACTTC
d_call: -; j_call: TRBJ1-1; v_call: TRBV3-1/TRBV3-2; clone_size: -; cdr3_aa: CASSRPPHRNTEAFF; cdr3_nt: TGTGCCAGCAGCCGTCCCCCCCACAGGAACACTGAAGCTTTCTTT
d_call: -; j_call: TRBJ2-5; v_call: TRBV2; clone_size: -; cdr3_aa: CASSDSELETQYF; cdr3_nt: TGTGCCAGCAGTGATTCGGAGTTGGAGACCCAGTACTTC
d_call: -; j_call: TRBJ1-1; v_call: TRBV7-8; clone_size: -; cdr3_aa: CASSFAENTEAFF; cdr3_nt: TGTGCCAGCAGCTTCGCAGAAAACACTGAAGCTTTCTTT
d_call: TRBD2; j_call: TRBJ2-7; v_call: TRBV11-1; clone_size: -; cdr3_aa: CASSSRVSGSPEQYF; cdr3_nt: TGTGCCAGCAGCTCCCGGGTGAGCGGGAGCCCCGAGCAGTACTTC
d_call: TRBD1; j_call: TRBJ2-7; v_call: TRBV6-1; clone_size: -; cdr3_aa: CASSEAHRGYEQYF; cdr3_nt: TGTGCCAGCAGTGAAGCGCACAGGGGCTACGAGCAGTACTTC
d_call: TRBD1; j_call: TRBJ2-5; v_call: TRBV5-1; clone_size: -; cdr3_aa: CASSWGQGSETQYF; cdr3_nt: TGCGCCAGCAGCTGGGGACAGGGTTCGGAGACCCAGTACTTC
d_call: TRBD1; j_call: TRBJ1-1; v_call: TRBV6-5; clone_size: -; cdr3_aa: CASRMGTANTEAFF; cdr3_nt: TGTGCCAGCAGGATGGGGACAGCGAACACTGAAGCTTTCTTT
d_call: -; j_call: TRBJ1-6; v_call: TRBV7-9; clone_size: -; cdr3_aa: CASSYDRQNSPLHF; cdr3_nt: TGTGCCAGCAGCTATGACAGGCAGAATTCACCCCTCCACTTT
d_call: TRBD2; j_call: TRBJ2-3; v_call: TRBV6-4; clone_size: -; cdr3_aa: CASSVGGSTDTQYF; cdr3_nt: TGTGCCAGCAGTGTCGGGGGGAGCACAGATACGCAGTATTTT
d_call: TRBD1; j_call: TRBJ2-4; v_call: TRBV5-4; clone_size: -; cdr3_aa: CASSFRGSGNIQYF; cdr3_nt: TGTGCCAGCAGCTTCAGGGGGTCGGGGAACATTCAGTACTTC
d_call: TRBD1; j_call: TRBJ2-4; v_call: TRBV7-2; clone_size: once; cdr3_aa: CASSLSRGQDIQYF; cdr3_nt: TGTGCCAGCAGCTTAAGCAGGGGGCAGGACATTCAGTACTTC
d_call: -; j_call: TRBJ2-3; v_call: TRBV10-3; clone_size: -; cdr3_aa: CAISEWATTDTQYF; cdr3_nt: TGTGCCATCAGTGAGTGGGCCACCACAGATACGCAGTATTTT
d_call: -; j_call: TRBJ1-2; v_call: TRBV15; clone_size: -; cdr3_aa: CATSRAVNYGYTF; cdr3_nt: TGTGCCACCAGCAGGGCAGTTAACTATGGCTACACCTTC
d_call: -; j_call: TRBJ1-5; v_call: TRBV6-2/TRBV6-3; clone_size: -; cdr3_aa: CASSFGSHSNQPQHF; cdr3_nt: TGTGCCAGCAGTTTTGGCAGTCATAGCAATCAGCCCCAGCATTTT
d_call: TRBD2; j_call: TRBJ2-5; v_call: TRBV24-1; clone_size: -; cdr3_aa: CATSDSAGGLKETQYF; cdr3_nt: TGTGCCACCAGTGATTCTGCGGGAGGGCTAAAAGAGACCCAGTACTTC
d_call: TRBD1; j_call: TRBJ2-7; v_call: TRBV5-4; clone_size: -; cdr3_aa: CASSGKGQVSYEQYF; cdr3_nt: TGTGCCAGCAGCGGAAAGGGACAGGTATCCTACGAGCAGTACTTC
d_call: -; j_call: TRBJ1-2; v_call: TRBV7-9; clone_size: -; cdr3_aa: CASTLPGANYGYTF; cdr3_nt: TGTGCCAGCACCCTCCCCGGGGCTAACTATGGCTACACCTTC
d_call: -; j_call: TRBJ2-1; v_call: TRBV30; clone_size: -; cdr3_aa: CAWSYGTYNEQFF; cdr3_nt: TGTGCCTGGAGTTATGGGACTTACAATGAGCAGTTCTTC
d_call: -; j_call: TRBJ2-1; v_call: TRBV7-2; clone_size: few; cdr3_aa: CASSTQVSYNEQFF; cdr3_nt: TGTGCCAGCAGCACACAGGTTTCCTACAATGAGCAGTTCTTC
d_call: TRBD1; j_call: TRBJ1-2; v_call: TRBV29-1; clone_size: -; cdr3_aa: CSVYLLGQGANGYTF; cdr3_nt: TGCAGCGTGTACCTGCTGGGACAGGGGGCGAATGGCTACACCTTC
d_call: TRBD1; j_call: TRBJ2-7; v_call: TRBV5-1; clone_size: -; cdr3_aa: CASSSRDRGLYEQYF; cdr3_nt: TGCGCCAGCAGCTCCAGGGACAGGGGGCTCTACGAGCAGTACTTC
d_call: TRBD2; j_call: TRBJ2-7; v_call: TRBV5-1; clone_size: -; cdr3_aa: CASSLAAGGYEQYF; cdr3_nt: TGCGCCAGCAGCTTGGCTGCGGGAGGGTACGAGCAGTACTTC
d_call: -; j_call: TRBJ2-3; v_call: TRBV11-2; clone_size: -; cdr3_aa: CASSLIAGTDTQYF; cdr3_nt: TGTGCCAGCAGCCTTATAGCAGGCACAGATACGCAGTATTTT